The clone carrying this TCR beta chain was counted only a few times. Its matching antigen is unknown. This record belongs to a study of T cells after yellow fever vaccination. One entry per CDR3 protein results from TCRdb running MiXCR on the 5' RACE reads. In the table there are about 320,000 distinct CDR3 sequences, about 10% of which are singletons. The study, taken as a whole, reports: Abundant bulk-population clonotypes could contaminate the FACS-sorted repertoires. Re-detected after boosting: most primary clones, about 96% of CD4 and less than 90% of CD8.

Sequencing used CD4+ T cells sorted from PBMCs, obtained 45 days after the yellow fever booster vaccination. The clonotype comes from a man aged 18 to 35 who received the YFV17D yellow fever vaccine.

DNA of the CDR3: TGTGCCAGCAGTGTACAGCCTAGCACAGATACGCAGTATTTT. Translating it yields CASSVQPSTDTQYF. V and J are TRBV2 and TRBJ2-3, with D uncertain. The CDR3 is 14 residues long. V lost 4 bases, J lost 0 bases, and 8 bases lay in between. CDR1 and CDR2 from the germline V gene are SNHLY and FYNNEI.